The clone carrying this T cell receptor (beta chain) has only a few counts. Method: immunoSEQ multiplex PCR; TCRdb's copy keeps in-frame clones and lacks some. The sample includes some 98,000 clones, 88% of them seen just once. These data are taken from a study of T cell responses to AZD1222 COVID-19 vaccine. The V and J ends lost 8 bases and 4 bases respectively, with 17 bases between them. CDR1 is MDHEN, CDR2 SYDVKM, per germline. The CDR3 contains 15 residues. The chain carries TRBV28 and TRBJ1-4, with D tentatively TRBD1 (6 bases). The sequencing here drew on peripheral blood, taken 28 days after the second AZD1222 dose. This TCR derives from an adult who received the AZD1222 COVID-19 vaccine. In DNA form, the CDR3 reads TGTGCCAGCCTCCCCCCGGGCAGGGGTAATGAAAAACTGTTTTTT. As protein: CASLPPGRGNEKLFF. Drawing the rest from reference TRBV28 and TRBJ1-4, the complete variable domain is DVKVTQSSRYLVKRTGEKVFLECVQDMDHENMFWYRQDPGLGLRLIYFSYDVKMKEKGDIPEGYSVSREKKERFSLILESASTNQTSMYLCASLPPGRGNEKLFFGSGTQLSVL.